Listed below are T cell receptor beta chains from one sample, sequenced in a study of T cell changes during pregnancy in multiple sclerosis. Repertoires were generated with immunoSEQ multiplex PCR, while TCRdb's copy carries only in-frame clones and drops some. The sample has tens of thousands of clones, 85% to 95% seen once. The sequences come from peripheral blood, collected in the first trimester of pregnancy. The source is a female donor with multiple sclerosis, enrolled in a pregnancy study. Each CDR3 is given with its conserved first and last residue. A D gene is named only where the DNA matches it firmly. Size tells how often a clone was seen (once, few, many) or the class of an expanded clone, and some rows leave it out.

clone size: .
J gene: TRBJ1-2
D gene: TRBD1
V gene: TRBV29-1
CDR3 DNA: TGCAGCGTTGTCTGGACAGGGGACTATGGCTACACCTTC
CDR3 protein: CSVVWTGDYGYTF

clone size: .
J gene: TRBJ1-6
D gene: .
V gene: TRBV6-5
CDR3 DNA: TGTGCCAGCAGTTACGGGCAGGGTCCCACCAATTCACCCCTCCACTTT
CDR3 protein: CASSYGQGPTNSPLHF

clone size: .
J gene: TRBJ1-4
D gene: TRBD1
V gene: TRBV7-9
CDR3 DNA: TGTGCCAGCAGCTTAGATGGGACAGCTAATGAAAAACTGTTTTTT
CDR3 protein: CASSLDGTANEKLFF

clone size: .
J gene: TRBJ1-1
D gene: TRBD1
V gene: TRBV6-1
CDR3 DNA: TGTGCCAGCAGGCAAACAGGGGGGGACACTGAAGCTTTCTTT
CDR3 protein: CASRQTGGDTEAFF

clone size: .
J gene: TRBJ1-3
D gene: .
V gene: TRBV2
CDR3 DNA: TGTGCCAGCAGGGTAGAGGGAAGCGGAAACACCATATATTTT
CDR3 protein: CASRVEGSGNTIYF

clone size: .
J gene: TRBJ2-2
D gene: TRBD1
V gene: TRBV18
CDR3 DNA: TGTGCCAGCTCGCTGGAGTCCAGGACAGGGGCGAACACCGGGGAGCTGTTTTTT
CDR3 protein: CASSLESRTGANTGELFF

clone size: .
J gene: TRBJ2-3
D gene: TRBD1
V gene: TRBV9
CDR3 DNA: TGTGCCAGCAGCGTATCTGGGACAGGGGGTCTAGATACGCAGTATTTT
CDR3 protein: CASSVSGTGGLDTQYF

clone size: .
J gene: TRBJ2-7
D gene: .
V gene: TRBV6-5
CDR3 DNA: TGTGCCGGAGGCCGCGGGGACGAGCAGTACTTC
CDR3 protein: CAGGRGDEQYF

clone size: .
J gene: TRBJ2-7
D gene: .
V gene: TRBV30
CDR3 DNA: TGTGCCTGGAGTGATAACACAGGGTCCCTGTACTTC
CDR3 protein: CAWSDNTGSLYF

clone size: few
J gene: TRBJ1-5
D gene: TRBD1
V gene: TRBV27
CDR3 DNA: TGTGCCAGCAGACCACAGGGGGCTCAGCCCCAGCATTTT
CDR3 protein: CASRPQGAQPQHF

clone size: .
J gene: TRBJ2-5
D gene: .
V gene: TRBV5-1
CDR3 DNA: TGCGCCAGCAGCTTGGGGGGGGAGGAGACCCAGTACTTC
CDR3 protein: CASSLGGEETQYF

clone size: .
J gene: TRBJ2-2
D gene: TRBD2
V gene: TRBV27
CDR3 DNA: TGTGCCAGCAGTTTATACCCGGGGGGAGAGCTGTTTTTT
CDR3 protein: CASSLYPGGELFF

clone size: .
J gene: TRBJ1-2
D gene: .
V gene: TRBV6-5
CDR3 DNA: TGTGCCAGCAGCTACGGGGCCCTTAACTATGGCTACACCTTC
CDR3 protein: CASSYGALNYGYTF

clone size: .
J gene: TRBJ1-4
D gene: .
V gene: TRBV4-2
CDR3 DNA: TGTGCCAGCAGCCAACCGCCCCAGGGTGACGAAAAACTGTTTTTT
CDR3 protein: CASSQPPQGDEKLFF

clone size: .
J gene: TRBJ2-7
D gene: .
V gene: TRBV25-1
CDR3 DNA: TGTGCCAGCAGTGAATTGGACAGAACCTTCGAGCAGTACTTC
CDR3 protein: CASSELDRTFEQYF

clone size: .
J gene: TRBJ2-7
D gene: .
V gene: TRBV5-4
CDR3 DNA: TGTGCCAGCAGCTTGGCGCTTGGCAGCTACGAGCAGTACTTC
CDR3 protein: CASSLALGSYEQYF

clone size: .
J gene: TRBJ2-5
D gene: .
V gene: TRBV7-2
CDR3 DNA: TGTGCCAGCAGTTTCCGGGGTAGCTGGGAGACCCAGTACTTC
CDR3 protein: CASSFRGSWETQYF

clone size: .
J gene: TRBJ2-1
D gene: .
V gene: TRBV6-5
CDR3 DNA: TGTGCCAGCAGTTACTCCCCAGGGTCCTACAATGAGCAGTTCTTC
CDR3 protein: CASSYSPGSYNEQFF

clone size: .
J gene: TRBJ2-1
D gene: TRBD2
V gene: TRBV5-1
CDR3 DNA: TGCGCCAGCAGCTTCATAGCGGGTGCCTCCTACAATGAGCAGTTCTTC
CDR3 protein: CASSFIAGASYNEQFF

clone size: .
J gene: TRBJ2-3
D gene: TRBD2
V gene: TRBV11-3
CDR3 DNA: TGTGCCAGCAGCTTACGGCGGGGGGGCTTCACAGATACGCAGTATTTT
CDR3 protein: CASSLRRGGFTDTQYF

clone size: .
J gene: TRBJ2-1
D gene: .
V gene: TRBV7-2
CDR3 DNA: TGTGCCAGCAGCTTAGGCCCGGGTCAGGGAGAGCAGTTCTTC
CDR3 protein: CASSLGPGQGEQFF

clone size: .
J gene: TRBJ1-2
D gene: .
V gene: TRBV20-1
CDR3 DNA: TGCAGTGCTAGCTGGAGCTATGGCTACACCTTC
CDR3 protein: CSASWSYGYTF

clone size: .
J gene: TRBJ1-1
D gene: .
V gene: TRBV4-2
CDR3 DNA: TGTGCCAGCAGCCCAGATGTGGCGGCGACTGAAGCTTTCTTT
CDR3 protein: CASSPDVAATEAFF

clone size: .
J gene: TRBJ1-1
D gene: .
V gene: TRBV9
CDR3 DNA: TGTGCCAGCAGCGCCCCAGGAAACACTGAAGCTTTCTTT
CDR3 protein: CASSAPGNTEAFF

clone size: .
J gene: TRBJ1-2
D gene: TRBD1
V gene: TRBV7-2
CDR3 DNA: TGTGCCAGCAGCTACAGTACAGGGGGATTTTATGGCTACACCTTC
CDR3 protein: CASSYSTGGFYGYTF

clone size: .
J gene: TRBJ2-7
D gene: TRBD1
V gene: TRBV7-2
CDR3 DNA: TGTGCCAGCAGCTTAGGCAGGGGGTCGGTCTACGAGCAGTACTTC
CDR3 protein: CASSLGRGSVYEQYF

clone size: .
J gene: TRBJ2-1
D gene: .
V gene: TRBV30
CDR3 DNA: TGTGCCTGGAGTGTCGGAGAAAATGAGCAGTTCTTC
CDR3 protein: CAWSVGENEQFF